One and the same sample provided the 7 T cell receptor beta chains below, sequenced in a study of cytomegalovirus exposure and HLA in healthy donors. Amplification used 60 Vbeta primers and 13 Jbeta primers. The protocol was immunoSEQ multiplex PCR, while the TCRdb copy is restricted to in-frame clones and leaves out a portion. Of tens of thousands of clones detected, 77% appear once; the ten largest clones hold 5%. Sequenced: PBMCs. All receptors come from a male donor in good health and CMV-seropositive.

CDR3 coding DNA: TGTGCCTGGAGTACAGGGGCGAGAGCTAATGAAAAACTGTTTTTT. Amino acids: CAWSTGARANEKLFF. This chain connects TRBV30 to TRBJ1-4, with 7 bases fitting TRBD1. Germline trimming cut 2 bases from V and 3 bases from J; bases unmatched to any gene: 6. Germline CDR1 reads GTSNPN; CDR2 reads SVGIG (reference sequence). The CDR3 is 15 residues long.

The chain combines TRBV6-1 with TRBJ1-4, with 9 nucleotides matching TRBD1. CDR1 is MNHNS and CDR2 is SASEGT in the germline V gene. The CDR3 loop spans 15 amino acids. V trimming: 6 bases; J trimming: 4 bases; junction bases outside the gene matches: 6. The CDR3 loop reads CASSLQTGGNEKLFF. The CDR3 coding sequence is TGTGCCAGCAGCCTCCAGACAGGGGGTAATGAAAAACTGTTTTTT.

The chain carries TRBV15 and TRBJ1-4; D possibly corresponds to TRBD1 (5 bases). The CDR3 extends over 15 amino acids. CDR1 and CDR2 (germline): LNHNV, YYDKDF (reference sequence). Trimming took off 1 base at V and 3 bases at J, with 9 bases between the two ends. The CDR3 DNA sequence: TGTGCCACCAGCAGAGTCGGGGGACCTAATGAAAAACTGTTTTTT. Protein sequence: CATSRVGGPNEKLFF.

The chain combines TRBV7-2 with TRBJ2-1; 12 bases are a match to TRBD2. J was trimmed by 4 bases and V by 5 bases; bases with no gene match: 9. This CDR3 contains 17 residues. From germline, CDR1 is SGHTA and CDR2 FQGNSA. CDR3 DNA sequence: TGTGCCAGCAGCCCAACTAGCGGGGGGCTTCGTTACAATGAGCAGTTCTTC. It encodes CASSPTSGGLRYNEQFF.

Comments on this clone: The junction departs from germline at one end; a sequencing error may be responsible. The J gene is TRBJ2-5, the V gene TRBV5-1, with 9 bases that match TRBD2. The CDR3 spans 16 residues. CDR1 and CDR2 from the germline V gene are SGHRS and YFSETQ. CDR3 amino acids: CANSLAPSGVKAAQYF. DNA of the CDR3: TGCGCCAACAGCTTGGCCCCTAGCGGGGTTAAGGCGGCCCAGTACTTC.

This chain joins TRBV15 and TRBJ2-3; 14 bases line up with TRBD2. The CDR3 is made up of 16 amino acids. The germline V gene encodes CDR1 LNHNV and CDR2 YYDKDF (reference sequence). The J segment lost 6 bases and the V segment lost 3 bases, leaving 5 bases of the junction unmatched. The DNA for the CDR3 is TGTGCCACCAGCAGGCGGACTAGCGGGGGGTCCGATACGCAGTATTTT. Protein product: CATSRRTSGGSDTQYF.

The chain joins TRBV7-9 to TRBJ2-5; the match to TRBD1 covers 9 bases. The J call may be in error: the DNA end matches TRBJ2-7 better. Germline lookup yields CDR1 SEHNR and CDR2 FQNEAQ (reference sequence). CDR3 length: 17 residues. For the CDR3, the DNA is TGTGCCAGCAGCTTATCTGGTTTGGACAGGGGAGGAGACGAGCAGTACTTC. Translation: CASSLSGLDRGGDEQYF.